This is a list of T cell receptor beta chains from one sample in a study of blood T cell repertoires in COVID-19. Only in-frame clones appear in the TCRdb table, and some are missing; sequencing was by immunoSEQ multiplex PCR. The sample consists of more than 95,000 clones, 87% of them appearing once. Sequencing was performed on peripheral blood. The receptor set was obtained from a man between 45 and 60 years old with acute or convalescent COVID-19. The CDR3 runs from the conserved cysteine through the conserved F or W. A D gene is named only where the DNA matches it firmly.

j_call d_call v_call cdr3_aa cdr3_nt
TRBJ2-2 NA TRBV27 CASSSQTEGELFF TGTGCCAGCAGTTCGCAGACGGAGGGGGAGCTGTTTTTT
TRBJ2-5 NA TRBV11-3 CASSRQVGETQYF TGTGCCAGCAGCCGACAGGTCGGAGAGACCCAGTACTTC
TRBJ2-3 NA TRBV19 CASSIAVSTDTQYF TGTGCCAGTAGTATAGCCGTTAGCACAGATACGCAGTATTTT
TRBJ1-5 NA TRBV12-3/TRBV12-4 CASSFLQPQHF TGTGCCAGCAGTTTTCTTCAGCCCCAGCATTTT
TRBJ2-3 NA TRBV5-6 CASSLSGLPHDTQYF TGTGCCAGCAGCCTTTCGGGACTTCCCCACGATACGCAGTATTTT
TRBJ2-1 NA TRBV6-1 CASSEFDFSSYNEQFF TGTGCCAGCAGTGAATTTGACTTCAGCTCCTACAATGAGCAGTTCTTC
TRBJ1-2 NA TRBV12-3/TRBV12-4 CASSLGASYGYTF TGTGCCAGCAGTTTAGGGGCGAGCTATGGCTACACCTTC
TRBJ1-3 NA TRBV3-1/TRBV3-2 CASSQDSYTIYF TGTGCCAGCAGCCAAGATTCCTACACCATATATTTT
TRBJ2-7 NA TRBV5-5 CASSSDNYEQYF TGTGCCAGCAGCTCGGACAACTACGAGCAGTACTTC
TRBJ1-6 NA TRBV6-5 CASSAAPNNSPLHF TGTGCCAGCTCCGCGGCACCGAATAATTCACCCCTCCACTTT